These T cell receptor beta chains were read from a single sample in a study of T cell responses to AZD1222 COVID-19 vaccine. This table comes from immunoSEQ multiplex PCR, and its TCRdb copy is limited to in-frame clones, with some not included. This sample has about 110,000 clones, with roughly 88% found just once. This specimen was peripheral blood, taken on day 0 of AZD1222 vaccination. The receptors here all came from an adult in good health. The conserved cysteine and the conserved F or W are not part of the CDR3 here. Not every row has a clone size; where given, it reads once, few, many or a size class.

>TRBV28|.
ASSFRGSGNTIY
>TRBV2|.
ASSSPGNGYT
>TRBV6-2/TRBV6-3|.
ASSTSLTVESGGYT
>TRBV5-1|.
ASSLGTSSNQPQH
>TRBV19|once
ASSIKGSSSYNEQF
>TRBV10-3|.
AIWWEGGGYT
>TRBV19|.
ASSTDRGHYVLT
>TRBV7-9|.
ASSFAGWHYGYT
>TRBV4-2|once
ASSHTSGYNEQF
>TRBV5-8|few
ASSSNPGYHKSPLH
>TRBV19|.
ASSGGPGDNSPLH
>TRBV6-5|.
ASSRELARETQY
>TRBV5-6|.
ASSLAGGGGYEQF
>TRBV7-9|.
ASSPGTGTPNFYGYT
>TRBV21-1|.
ASSKESGTPLGETQY
>TRBV28|.
ASSPPTGANSPLH
>TRBV29-1|.
SVSGTSGYNEQF
>TRBV6-5|.
ASSSPSAGRQETQY
>TRBV5-4|.
ASSLFHGNTEAF
>TRBV27|.
ASSFSGRPSYEQY
>TRBV5-1|.
ASSLAGQSSTDTQY
>TRBV29-1|.
SVSLAGVYNEQF
>TRBV2|.
ASTRGSGGIYNEQF
>TRBV20-1|.
SAGEDTQY
>TRBV14|.
AIPEYEQY
>TRBV3-1/TRBV3-2|.
ASSQDMDRVRYGYT
>TRBV28|.
ASSMDRRDEQY
>TRBV14|.
ASSLTGYTEAF
>TRBV6-6|.
ASTLANYGYT
>TRBV2|.
ASSSHLSYNEQF
>TRBV6-6|.
ASSPHSRIDRGPSYNEQF
>TRBV18|once
ASSPTMTPSTDTQY
>TRBV4-2|.
ASSQDPTDTQY
>TRBV7-9|few
ASSPFGGVNEKLF
>TRBV5-4|.
ASSLVGTGPYNEQF
>TRBV19|once
ASGGTSDAEQY
>TRBV7-9|.
ASSLVRADTQY
>TRBV7-9|.
ASSFGNQPQH
>TRBV9|few
ASSPTGQGIVGELF
>TRBV7-3|once
ASSLTDRGYEQF
>TRBV19|.
ASRIAVLAKNIQY
>TRBV3-1/TRBV3-2|.
ASSQVAAGGGKNIQY
>TRBV10-3|.
AAPGRINQPQH
>TRBV27|.
ASRLISQGANQPQH
>TRBV19|few
ASSESKGRKNTEAF